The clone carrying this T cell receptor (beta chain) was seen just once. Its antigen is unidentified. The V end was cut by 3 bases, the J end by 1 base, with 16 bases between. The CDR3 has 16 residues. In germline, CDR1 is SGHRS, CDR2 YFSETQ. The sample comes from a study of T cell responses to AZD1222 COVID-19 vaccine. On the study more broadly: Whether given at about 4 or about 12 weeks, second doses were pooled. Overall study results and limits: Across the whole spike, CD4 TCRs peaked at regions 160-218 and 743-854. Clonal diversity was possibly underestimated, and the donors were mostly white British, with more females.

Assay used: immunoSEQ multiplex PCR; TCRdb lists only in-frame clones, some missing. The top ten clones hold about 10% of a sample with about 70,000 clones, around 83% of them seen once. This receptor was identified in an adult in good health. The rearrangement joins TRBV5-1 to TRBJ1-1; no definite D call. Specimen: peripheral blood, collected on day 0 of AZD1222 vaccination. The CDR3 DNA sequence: TGCGCCAGCAGCTCACAATTTGGGGTAGGGAACACTGAAGCTTTCTTT. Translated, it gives CASSSQFGVGNTEAFF. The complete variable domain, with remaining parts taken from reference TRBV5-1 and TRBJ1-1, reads KAGVTQTPRYLIKTRGQQVTLSCSPISGHRSVSWYQQTPGQGLQFLFEYFSETQRNKGNFPGRFSGRQFSNSRSEMNVSTLELGDSALYLCASSSQFGVGNTEAFFGQGTRLTVV.